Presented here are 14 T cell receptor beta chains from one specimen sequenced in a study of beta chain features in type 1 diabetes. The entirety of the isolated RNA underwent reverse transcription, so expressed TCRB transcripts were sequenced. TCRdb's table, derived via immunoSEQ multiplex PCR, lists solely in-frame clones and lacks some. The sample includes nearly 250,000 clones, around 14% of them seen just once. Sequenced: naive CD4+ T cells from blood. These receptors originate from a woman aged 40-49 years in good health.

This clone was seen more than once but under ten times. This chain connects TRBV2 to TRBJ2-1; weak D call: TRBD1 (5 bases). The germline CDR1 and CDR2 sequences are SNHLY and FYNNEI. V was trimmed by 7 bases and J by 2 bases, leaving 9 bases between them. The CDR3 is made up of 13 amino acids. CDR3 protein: CASKTDTYNEQFF. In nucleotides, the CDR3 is TGTGCCAGCAAGACAGACACCTACAATGAGCAGTTCTTC.

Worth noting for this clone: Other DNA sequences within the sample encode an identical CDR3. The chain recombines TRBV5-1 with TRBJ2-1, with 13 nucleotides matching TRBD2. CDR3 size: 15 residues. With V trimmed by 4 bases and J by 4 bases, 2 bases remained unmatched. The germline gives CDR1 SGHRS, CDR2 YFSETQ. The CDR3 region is CASSPGLAGYNEQFF. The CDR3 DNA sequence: TGCGCCAGCAGCCCGGGACTAGCGGGGTACAATGAGCAGTTCTTC.

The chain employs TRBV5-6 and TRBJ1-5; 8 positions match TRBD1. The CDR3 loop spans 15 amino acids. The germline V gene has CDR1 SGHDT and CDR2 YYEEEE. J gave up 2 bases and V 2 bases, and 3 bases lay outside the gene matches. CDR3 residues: CASSFGTGGNQPQHF. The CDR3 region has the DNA TGTGCCAGCAGCTTCGGGACAGGCGGCAATCAGCCCCAGCATTTT.

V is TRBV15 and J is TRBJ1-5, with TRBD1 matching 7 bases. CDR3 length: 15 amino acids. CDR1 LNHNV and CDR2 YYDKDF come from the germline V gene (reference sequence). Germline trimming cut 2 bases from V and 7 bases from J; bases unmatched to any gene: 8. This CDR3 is CATSRRPTGRQPQHF. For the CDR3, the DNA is TGTGCCACCAGCAGACGTCCGACAGGGCGACAGCCCCAGCATTTT.

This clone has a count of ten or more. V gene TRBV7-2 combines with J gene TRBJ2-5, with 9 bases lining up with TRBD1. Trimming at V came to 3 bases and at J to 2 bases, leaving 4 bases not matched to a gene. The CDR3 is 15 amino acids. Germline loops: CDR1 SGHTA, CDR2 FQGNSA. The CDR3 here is CASSLGTGRQETQYF. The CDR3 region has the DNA TGTGCCAGCAGCTTGGGGACAGGGAGGCAAGAGACCCAGTACTTC.

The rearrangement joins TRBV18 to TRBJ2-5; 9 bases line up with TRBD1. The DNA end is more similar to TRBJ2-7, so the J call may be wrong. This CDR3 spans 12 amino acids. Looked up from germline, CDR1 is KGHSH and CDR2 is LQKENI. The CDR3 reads CASSQTGGEQYF. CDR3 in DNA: TGTGCCAGCTCCCAGACAGGGGGCGAGCAGTACTTC.

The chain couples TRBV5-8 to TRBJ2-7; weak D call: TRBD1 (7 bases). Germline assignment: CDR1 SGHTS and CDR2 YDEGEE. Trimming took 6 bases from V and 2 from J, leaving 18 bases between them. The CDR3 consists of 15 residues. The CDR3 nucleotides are TGTGCCAGCACCATTGGGGGGACAGTAGCCTACGAGCAGTACTTC. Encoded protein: CASTIGGTVAYEQYF. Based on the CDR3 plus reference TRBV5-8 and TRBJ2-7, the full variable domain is EAGVTQSPTHLIKTRGQQATLRCSPISGHTSVYWYQQALGLGLQFLLWYDEGEERNRGNFPPRFSGRQFPNYSSELNVNALELEDSALYLCASTIGGTVAYEQYFGPGTRLTVT.

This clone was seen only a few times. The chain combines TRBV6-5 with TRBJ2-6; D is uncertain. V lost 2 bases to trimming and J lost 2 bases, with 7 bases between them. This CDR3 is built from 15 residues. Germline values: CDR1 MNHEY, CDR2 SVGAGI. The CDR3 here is CASSYRNTGANVLTF. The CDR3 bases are TGTGCCAGCAGTTACCGAAACACTGGGGCCAACGTCCTGACTTTC.

CDR3 DNA sequence: TGTGCCAGCAGCAGATCAGGGTTGCAGCCCCAGCATTTT. This codes for CASSRSGLQPQHF. V and J are TRBV6-5 and TRBJ1-5; tentative D call: TRBD1 (5 bases). Trimming left V 6 bases short and J 7 bases short, with 13 bases between. Germline-derived CDR1 and CDR2 are MNHEY and SVGAGI. The CDR3 contains 13 residues.

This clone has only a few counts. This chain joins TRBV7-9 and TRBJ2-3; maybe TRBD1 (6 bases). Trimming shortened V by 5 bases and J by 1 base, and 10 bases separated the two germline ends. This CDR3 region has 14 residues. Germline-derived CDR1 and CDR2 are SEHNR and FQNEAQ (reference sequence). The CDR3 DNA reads TGTGCCAGCAGCCCATGGACAGGCACAGATACGCAGTATTTT. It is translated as CASSPWTGTDTQYF.

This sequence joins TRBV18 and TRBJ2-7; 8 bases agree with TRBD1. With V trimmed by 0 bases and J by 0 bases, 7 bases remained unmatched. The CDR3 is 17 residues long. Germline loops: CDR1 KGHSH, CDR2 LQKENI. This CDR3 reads CASSPPQTGVFSYEQYF. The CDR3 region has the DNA TGTGCCAGCTCACCACCGCAGACAGGGGTTTTCTCCTACGAGCAGTACTTC. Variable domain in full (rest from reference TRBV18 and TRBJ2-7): NAGVMQNPRHLVRRRGQEARLRCSPMKGHSHVYWYRQLPEEGLKFMVYLQKENIIDESGMPKERFSAEFPKEGPSILRIQQVVRGDSAAYFCASSPPQTGVFSYEQYFGPGTRLTVT.

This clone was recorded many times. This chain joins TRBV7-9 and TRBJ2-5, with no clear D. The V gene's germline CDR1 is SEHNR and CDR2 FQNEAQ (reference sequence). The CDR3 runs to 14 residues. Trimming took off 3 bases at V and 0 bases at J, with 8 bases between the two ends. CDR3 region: CASSFGEYQETQYF. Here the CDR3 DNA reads TGTGCCAGCAGCTTTGGAGAGTACCAAGAGACCCAGTACTTC.

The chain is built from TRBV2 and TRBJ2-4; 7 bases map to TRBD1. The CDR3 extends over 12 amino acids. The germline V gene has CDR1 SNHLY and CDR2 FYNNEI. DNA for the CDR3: TGTACAGGGGCGCGGGCCAAAAACATTCAGTACTTC. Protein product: CTGARAKNIQYF.

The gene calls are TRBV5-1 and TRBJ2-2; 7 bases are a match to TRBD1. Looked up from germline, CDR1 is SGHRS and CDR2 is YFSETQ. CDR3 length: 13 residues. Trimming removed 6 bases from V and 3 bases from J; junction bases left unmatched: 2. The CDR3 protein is CASTGTDTGELFF. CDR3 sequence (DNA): TGCGCCAGCACCGGGACAGACACCGGGGAGCTGTTTTTT. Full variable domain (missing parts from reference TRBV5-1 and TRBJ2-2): KAGVTQTPRYLIKTRGQQVTLSCSPISGHRSVSWYQQTPGQGLQFLFEYFSETQRNKGNFPGRFSGRQFSNSRSEMNVSTLELGDSALYLCASTGTDTGELFFGEGSRLTVL.